The sequence of this TCR beta chain was determined in a study of T-cell memory formation after mild COVID-19. Overall study: Largely donor-specific sequence clusters came from two donors.

CDR1 is DFQATT and CDR2 is SNEGSKA in the germline V gene (reference sequence). The length of the CDR3 is 14 residues. Trimming stripped 6 bases from V and 9 bases from J, with 21 bases between. MiXCR was run by TCRdb on the 5' RACE reads, yielding one entry per CDR3 protein. The data contain fewer than 450,000 distinct CDR3 sequences, 20% to 25% of them singletons. Input material: PBMCs or a T cell subset sorted from them (not recorded which). The rearrangement links TRBV20-1 to TRBJ2-1, with a possible D match to TRBD2 (5 bases). The TCR was taken from an adult woman who had mild COVID-19 (a few samples of this study predate the infection). Cell type and time point are not known. The CDR3 is CSAELVFRNTEQFF. CDR3 DNA sequence: TGCAGTGCGGAACTAGTGTTCAGGAATACTGAGCAGTTCTTC.